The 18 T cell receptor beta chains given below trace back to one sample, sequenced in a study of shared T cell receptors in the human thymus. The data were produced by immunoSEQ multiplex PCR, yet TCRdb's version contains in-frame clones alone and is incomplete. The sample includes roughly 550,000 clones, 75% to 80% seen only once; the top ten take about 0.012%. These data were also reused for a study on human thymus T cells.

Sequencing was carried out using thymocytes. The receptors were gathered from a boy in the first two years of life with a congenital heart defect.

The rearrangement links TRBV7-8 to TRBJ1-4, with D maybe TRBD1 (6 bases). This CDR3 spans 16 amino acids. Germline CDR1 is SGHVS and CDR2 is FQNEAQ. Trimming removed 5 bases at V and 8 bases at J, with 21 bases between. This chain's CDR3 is CASSPAYSPGGEKLFF. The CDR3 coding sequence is TGTGCCAGCAGCCCAGCCTACAGTCCTGGGGGCGAAAAACTGTTTTTT.

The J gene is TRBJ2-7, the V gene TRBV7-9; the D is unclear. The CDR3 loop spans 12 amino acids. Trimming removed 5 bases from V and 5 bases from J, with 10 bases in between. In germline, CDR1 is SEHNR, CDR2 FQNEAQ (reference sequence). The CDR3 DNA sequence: TGTGCCAGCAGCCCCACGGTCCACGAGCAGTACTTC. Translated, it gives CASSPTVHEQYF.

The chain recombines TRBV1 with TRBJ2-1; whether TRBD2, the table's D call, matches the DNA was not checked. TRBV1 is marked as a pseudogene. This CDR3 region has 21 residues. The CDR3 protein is CTSSRGDRLACEKGSYNEQFF. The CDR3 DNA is TGCACCAGCAGCCGAGGGGATAGACTAGCCTGCGAAAAAGGCTCCTACAATGAGCAGTTCTTC.

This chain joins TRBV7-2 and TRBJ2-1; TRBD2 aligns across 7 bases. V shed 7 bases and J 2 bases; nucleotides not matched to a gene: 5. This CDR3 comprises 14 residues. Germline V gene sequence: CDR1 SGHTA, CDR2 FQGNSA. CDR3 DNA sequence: TGTGCCAGCATCAAAGCGGGGCCCTACAATGAGCAGTTCTTC. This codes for CASIKAGPYNEQFF.

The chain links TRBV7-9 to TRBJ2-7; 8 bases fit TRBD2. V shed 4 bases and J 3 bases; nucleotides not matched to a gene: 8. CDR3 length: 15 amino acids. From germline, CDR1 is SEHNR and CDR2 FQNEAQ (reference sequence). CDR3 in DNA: TGTGCCAGCAGCTCTTCCGGGGGGGCTCTCTACGAGCAGTACTTC. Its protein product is CASSSSGGALYEQYF.

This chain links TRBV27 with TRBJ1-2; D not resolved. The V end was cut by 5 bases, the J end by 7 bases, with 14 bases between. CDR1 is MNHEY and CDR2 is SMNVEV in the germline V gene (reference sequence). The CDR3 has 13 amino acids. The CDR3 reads CASSLNRTGGYTF. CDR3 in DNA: TGTGCCAGCAGTCTAAACCGCACTGGTGGCTACACCTTC.

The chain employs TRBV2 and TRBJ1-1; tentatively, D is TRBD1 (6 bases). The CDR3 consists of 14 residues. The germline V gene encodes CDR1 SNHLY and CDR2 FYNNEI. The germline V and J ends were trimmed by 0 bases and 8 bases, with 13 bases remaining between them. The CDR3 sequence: CASSEARGEGEAFF. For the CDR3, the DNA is TGTGCCAGCAGTGAAGCAAGGGGGGAGGGGGAAGCTTTCTTT.

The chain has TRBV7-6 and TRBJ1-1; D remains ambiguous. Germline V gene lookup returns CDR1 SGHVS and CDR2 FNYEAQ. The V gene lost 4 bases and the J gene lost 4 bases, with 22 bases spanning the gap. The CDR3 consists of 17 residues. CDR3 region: CASSSAVTAIGGTEAFF. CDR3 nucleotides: TGTGCCAGCAGCTCGGCTGTGACTGCAATCGGTGGCACTGAAGCTTTCTTT.

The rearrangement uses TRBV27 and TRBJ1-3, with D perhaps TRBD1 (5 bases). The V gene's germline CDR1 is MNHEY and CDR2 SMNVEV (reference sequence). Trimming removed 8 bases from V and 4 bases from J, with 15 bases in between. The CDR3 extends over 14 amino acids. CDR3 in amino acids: CASYESGNGNTIYF. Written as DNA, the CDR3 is TGTGCCAGCTACGAATCAGGGAACGGAAACACCATATATTTT.

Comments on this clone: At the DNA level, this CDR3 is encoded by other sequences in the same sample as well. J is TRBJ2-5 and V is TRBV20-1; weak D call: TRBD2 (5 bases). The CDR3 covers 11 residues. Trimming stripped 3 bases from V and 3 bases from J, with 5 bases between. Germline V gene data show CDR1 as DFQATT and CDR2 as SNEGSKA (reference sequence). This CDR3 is CSAREEETQYF. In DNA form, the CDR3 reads TGCAGTGCTAGGGAGGAAGAGACCCAGTACTTC.

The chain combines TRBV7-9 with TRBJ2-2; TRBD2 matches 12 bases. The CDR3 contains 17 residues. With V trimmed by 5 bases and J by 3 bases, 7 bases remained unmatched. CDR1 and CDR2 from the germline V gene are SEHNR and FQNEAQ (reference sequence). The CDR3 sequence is CASSPPWTSGDTGELFF. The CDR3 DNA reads TGTGCCAGCAGCCCCCCGTGGACTAGCGGGGACACCGGGGAGCTGTTTTTT.

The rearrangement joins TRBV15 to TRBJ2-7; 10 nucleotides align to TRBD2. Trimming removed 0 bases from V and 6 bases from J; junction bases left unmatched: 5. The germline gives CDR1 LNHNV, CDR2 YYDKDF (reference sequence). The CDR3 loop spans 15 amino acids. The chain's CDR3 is CATSREVGTSVEQYF. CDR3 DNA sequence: TGTGCCACCAGCAGAGAGGTTGGGACTAGCGTCGAGCAGTACTTC.

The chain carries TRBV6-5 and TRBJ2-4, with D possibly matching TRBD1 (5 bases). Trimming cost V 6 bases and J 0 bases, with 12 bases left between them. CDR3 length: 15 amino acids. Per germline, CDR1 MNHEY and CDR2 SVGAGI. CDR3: CASRPTVLAKNIQYF. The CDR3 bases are TGTGCCAGCAGGCCGACAGTTCTAGCCAAAAACATTCAGTACTTC.

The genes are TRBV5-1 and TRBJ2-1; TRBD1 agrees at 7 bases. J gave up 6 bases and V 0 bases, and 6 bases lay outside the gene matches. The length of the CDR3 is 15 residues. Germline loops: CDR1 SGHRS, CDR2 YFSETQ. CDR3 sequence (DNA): TGCGCCAGCAGCTTGGGGGGGACAGTTTTCAATGAGCAGTTCTTC. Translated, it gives CASSLGGTVFNEQFF. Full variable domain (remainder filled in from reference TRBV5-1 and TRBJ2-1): KAGVTQTPRYLIKTRGQQVTLSCSPISGHRSVSWYQQTPGQGLQFLFEYFSETQRNKGNFPGRFSGRQFSNSRSEMNVSTLELGDSALYLCASSLGGTVFNEQFFGPGTRLTVL.

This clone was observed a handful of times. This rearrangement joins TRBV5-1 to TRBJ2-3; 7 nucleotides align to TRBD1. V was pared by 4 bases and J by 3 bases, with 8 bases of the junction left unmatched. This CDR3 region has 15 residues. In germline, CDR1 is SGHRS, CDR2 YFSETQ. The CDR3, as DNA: TGCGCCAGCAGCCCTGGAAGGGGGCGGACAGATACGCAGTATTTT. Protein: CASSPGRGRTDTQYF.

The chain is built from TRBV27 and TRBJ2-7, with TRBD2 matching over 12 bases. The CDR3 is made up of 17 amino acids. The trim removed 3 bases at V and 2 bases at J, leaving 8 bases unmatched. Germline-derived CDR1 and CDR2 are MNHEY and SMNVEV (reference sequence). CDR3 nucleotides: TGTGCCAGCAGTTTGGCCGCGACTAGCGGGAGTCCCTACGAGCAGTACTTC. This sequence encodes CASSLAATSGSPYEQYF.

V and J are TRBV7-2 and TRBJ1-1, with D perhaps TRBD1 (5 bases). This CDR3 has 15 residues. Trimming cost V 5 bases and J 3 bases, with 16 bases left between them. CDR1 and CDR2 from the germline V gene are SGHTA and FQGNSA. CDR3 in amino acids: CASSPDLQADTEAFF. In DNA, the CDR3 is TGTGCCAGCAGCCCAGACCTACAGGCCGACACTGAAGCTTTCTTT.

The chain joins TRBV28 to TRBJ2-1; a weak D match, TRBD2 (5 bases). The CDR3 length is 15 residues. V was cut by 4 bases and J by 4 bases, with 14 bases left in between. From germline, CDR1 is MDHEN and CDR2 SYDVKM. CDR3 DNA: TGTGCCAGCAGTTCCCCACCGACTACTTACAATGAGCAGTTCTTC. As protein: CASSSPPTTYNEQFF.